Each of the 30 T cell receptor beta chains below was sequenced from the same sample in a study of cytomegalovirus exposure and HLA in healthy donors. Profiling relied on immunoSEQ multiplex PCR, and the TCRdb table lists in-frame clones only, not all of them. The profile covers roughly 150,000 clones, with roughly 96% appearing a single time and about 0.94% taken by the ten largest. Sequencing used PBMCs. These receptors originate from a woman aged 18-29 years in good health and CMV-seronegative.

The chain couples TRBV6-9 to TRBJ2-7; 8 nucleotides match TRBD2. Germline values: CDR1 MNHGY, CDR2 SVAAGI. V was pared by 2 bases and J by 2 bases, with 8 bases of the junction left unmatched. The CDR3 extends over 16 amino acids. This CDR3 reads CASSYASGTRAYEQYF. The CDR3 DNA sequence: TGTGCCAGCAGTTATGCCTCCGGGACTAGGGCCTACGAGCAGTACTTC.

The sample holds a few counts of this clone. V is TRBV5-1 and J is TRBJ2-7; 7 bases are shared with TRBD1. The germline CDR1 and CDR2 sequences are SGHRS and YFSETQ. The length of the CDR3 is 14 residues. The V segment lost 4 bases and the J segment 3 bases; nucleotides outside the gene matches: 7. In DNA, the CDR3 is TGCGCCAGCAGCCCCCAGACAGGGTTCTACGAGCAGTACTTC. This gives the protein CASSPQTGFYEQYF.

V gene TRBV11-2 combines with J gene TRBJ2-5; perhaps TRBD2 as D (6 bases). The ends were cut back, 2 bases at V and 4 bases at J, with 8 bases in the middle. Looked up from germline, CDR1 is SGHAT and CDR2 is FQNNGV. The CDR3 loop spans 13 amino acids. CDR3 nucleotide sequence: TGTGCCAGCAGCTTACAGGGAGGAGAGACCCAGTACTTC. It codes for CASSLQGGETQYF.

The gene calls are TRBV6-5 and TRBJ1-6; D call uncertain. The CDR3 has 14 residues. V dropped 7 bases and J dropped 7 bases, with 14 bases sitting between them. Germline CDR1 and CDR2: MNHEY and SVGAGI. The CDR3 loop is CASNPTPENSPLHF. The CDR3, as DNA: TGTGCCAGCAATCCCACCCCCGAGAATTCACCCCTCCACTTT.

The chain couples TRBV9 to TRBJ2-5, with 13 bases aligning to TRBD2. The V gene's germline CDR1 is SGDLS and CDR2 YYNGEE. V gave up 4 bases and J gave up 1 base; unmatched junction bases: 7. This CDR3 region has 17 residues. In nucleotides, the CDR3 is TGTGCCAGCAGCACCAGACTAGCGGGGGGATCCCAAGAGACCCAGTACTTC. Residues: CASSTRLAGGSQETQYF.

J is TRBJ1-2 and V is TRBV7-9, with TRBD1 matching 9 bases. In germline, CDR1 is SEHNR, CDR2 FQNEAQ (reference sequence). The CDR3 is 16 residues long. J lost 10 bases, V lost 7 bases, and 19 bases had no gene match. The CDR3 loop reads CASNPGQGVLQNIYTF. The CDR3 DNA reads as TGTGCCAGCAACCCGGGACAGGGAGTCCTCCAAAACATCTACACCTTC.

V and J are TRBV6-5 and TRBJ2-4, with 8 positions matching TRBD1. The CDR3 sequence is 15 residues long. Trimming took 2 bases from V and 0 from J; bases not matched to a gene: 0. Germline V gives CDR1 MNHEY, CDR2 SVGAGI. The CDR3 loop is CASSYGQGAKNIQYF. The CDR3 nucleotides are TGTGCCAGCAGTTACGGACAGGGAGCCAAAAACATTCAGTACTTC.

The V gene is TRBV4-3, the J gene TRBJ1-1; TRBD1 is a possible D gene (5 bases). The germline CDR1 and CDR2 sequences are LGHNA and YSLEER. V was cut by 4 bases and J by 6 bases, with 12 bases left in between. The CDR3 is 13 amino acids. CDR3 DNA sequence: TGCGCCAGCAGCCCCACAGGATTATCTGAAGCTTTCTTT. Translating it yields CASSPTGLSEAFF.

The chain has TRBV10-3 and TRBJ1-1; D not certain. The germline V gene has CDR1 ENHRY and CDR2 SYGVKD. The CDR3 spans 12 residues. Between the trimmed V and J ends, which lost 0 bases and 10 bases, there was a span of 9 bases. The CDR3 reads CAISESDEGAFF. In DNA form, the CDR3 reads TGTGCCATCAGTGAGTCGGACGAGGGAGCTTTCTTT.

The rearrangement joins TRBV6-6 to TRBJ1-1; D gene unclear. The germline gives CDR1 MNHNY, CDR2 SVGAGI (reference sequence). The germline V and J ends were trimmed by 2 bases and 1 base, with 11 bases remaining between them. The CDR3 extends over 15 amino acids. CDR3 nucleotide sequence: TGTGCCAGCAGTTACCGATGGGAGGCGAACACTGAAGCTTTCTTT. It translates to CASSYRWEANTEAFF.

J is TRBJ2-5 and V is TRBV7-3; 9 bases map to TRBD1. The CDR3 runs 13 residues. Germline CDR1 reads SGHTA; CDR2 reads FQGTGA. Unmatched junction bases numbered 2, after V lost 5 bases and J lost 4 bases. The DNA of the CDR3 is TGTGCCAGCAGCGGGACAGGGAGAGAGACCCAGTACTTC. Protein sequence: CASSGTGRETQYF. Supplemented by reference TRBV7-3 and TRBJ2-5, the full variable domain reads GAGVSQTPSNKVTEKGKYVELRCDPISGHTALYWYRQSLGQGPEFLIYFQGTGAADDSGLPNDRFFAVRPEGSVSTLKIQRTERGDSAVYLCASSGTGRETQYFGPGTRLLVL.

The table lists this clone with a few counts. This chain uses TRBV7-2 with TRBJ1-6; TRBD1 matches at 7 bases. The CDR3 length is 16 residues. From germline, CDR1 is SGHTA and CDR2 FQGNSA. V trimming: 2 bases; J trimming: 9 bases; junction bases outside the gene matches: 10. The DNA for the CDR3 is TGTGCCAGCAGCTTAATAGGGGGCCCGAGGGGTTCACCCCTCCACTTT. Protein sequence: CASSLIGGPRGSPLHF.

The J gene is TRBJ1-2, the V gene TRBV7-9; a weak D match, TRBD1 (6 bases). The germline V and J ends were trimmed by 7 bases and 0 bases, with 24 bases remaining between them. The CDR3 runs to 18 residues. Per the germline V gene, CDR1 is SEHNR and CDR2 is FQNEAQ (reference sequence). In nucleotides, the CDR3 is TGTGCCAGCACCTCTGGGGGCTCTCTTAGCTTAGCTAACTATGGCTACACCTTC. Protein sequence: CASTSGGSLSLANYGYTF.

CDR3 loop: CASSVGRTGGTYEQYF. The CDR3 region has the DNA TGTGCCAGCAGCGTAGGGCGGACAGGGGGGACCTACGAGCAGTACTTC. J is TRBJ2-7 and V is TRBV9; 10 nucleotides agree with TRBD1. Trimming cost V 0 bases and J 2 bases; bases outside gene matches: 5. The CDR3 is 16 amino acids. Germline values: CDR1 SGDLS, CDR2 YYNGEE.

This chain links TRBV29-1 with TRBJ1-1, with 9 bases lining up with TRBD1. V lost 6 bases, J lost 11 bases, and 13 bases stayed unmatched. Germline CDR1 SQVTM, CDR2 ANQGSEA. CDR3 length: 13 amino acids. The CDR3 sequence: CSVTTGQGLVAFF. The CDR3 DNA sequence: TGCAGCGTCACAACGGGACAGGGTTTAGTGGCTTTCTTT. Full variable domain (remainder filled in from reference TRBV29-1 and TRBJ1-1): SAVISQKPSRDICQRGTSLTIQCQVDSQVTMMFWYRQQPGQSLTLIATANQGSEATYESGFVIDKFPISRPNLTFSTLTVSNMSPEDSSIYLCSVTTGQGLVAFFGQGTRLTVV.

The chain has TRBV27 and TRBJ1-2, with D uncertain. Looked up from germline, CDR1 is MNHEY and CDR2 is SMNVEV (reference sequence). The CDR3 extends over 14 amino acids. V gave up 8 bases and J gave up 0 bases, with 13 bases separating them. The CDR3 bases are TGTGCCAGCCCCCCCCCGGGGTCTAACTATGGCTACACCTTC. This sequence encodes CASPPPGSNYGYTF.

For this clone: Other DNA sequences within the sample encode an identical CDR3. The rearrangement links TRBV7-3 to TRBJ2-1, with D hard to call. Germline V gives CDR1 SGHTA, CDR2 FQGTGA. The CDR3 sequence is 13 residues long. Trimming cost V 4 bases and J 0 bases, with 4 bases left between them. CDR3 nucleotides: TGTGCCAGCAGCTCTAGCTCCTACAATGAGCAGTTCTTC. Amino acid sequence: CASSSSSYNEQFF.

The V and J genes are TRBV4-3 and TRBJ1-1, with D possibly matching TRBD1 (5 bases). The CDR3 totals 12 residues. V dropped 5 bases and J dropped 7 bases, with 11 bases sitting between them. In germline, CDR1 is LGHNA, CDR2 YSLEER. CDR3 DNA: TGCGCCAGCAGCTCGGTCGGGGGTGAAGCTTTCTTT. This translates into CASSSVGGEAFF.

The chain joins TRBV25-1 to TRBJ2-2, with D tentatively TRBD1 (5 bases). Germline V CDR1 and CDR2: MGHDK, SYGVNS. The CDR3 length is 13 residues. The V end lost 7 bases, the J end lost 2 bases, and 8 bases lay between the germline ends. The CDR3 region is CASKTENTGELFF. CDR3 DNA sequence: TGTGCCAGCAAGACAGAAAACACCGGGGAGCTGTTTTTT.

The chain has TRBV5-1 and TRBJ2-1, with D possibly matching TRBD1 (6 bases). The CDR3 extends over 16 amino acids. Germline V gene sequence: CDR1 SGHRS, CDR2 YFSETQ. V was pared by 5 bases and J by 8 bases, with 23 bases between. The CDR3 DNA sequence: TGCGCCAGCAGAGTAGGGGGATGGAGGACAATCGATGAGCAGTTCTTC. Its protein product is CASRVGGWRTIDEQFF.

The rearrangement links TRBV18 to TRBJ2-6; tentative D call: TRBD1 (6 bases). The germline V and J ends were trimmed by 3 bases and 0 bases, with 12 bases remaining between them. The CDR3 consists of 17 residues. Per germline, CDR1 KGHSH and CDR2 LQKENI. This chain's CDR3 is CASSPLADSSGANVLTF. The DNA of the CDR3 is TGTGCCAGCTCACCCCTTGCGGACAGCTCTGGGGCCAACGTCCTGACTTTC.

This clone was seen only once. The chain has TRBV5-6 and TRBJ1-1; D perhaps matches TRBD1 (5 bases). Germline V gene lookup returns CDR1 SGHDT and CDR2 YYEEEE. Deletions cut 3 bases from V and 9 bases from J, with 18 bases between. The CDR3 runs to 14 residues. CDR3 protein: CASSSLNRQTQAFF. For the CDR3, the DNA is TGTGCCAGCAGCTCGCTTAATCGACAGACCCAAGCTTTCTTT. Supplemented by reference TRBV5-6 and TRBJ1-1, the full variable domain reads DAGVTQSPTHLIKTRGQQVTLRCSPKSGHDTVSWYQQALGQGPQFIFQYYEEEERQRGNFPDRFSGHQFPNYSSELNVNALLLGDSALYLCASSSLNRQTQAFFGQGTRLTVV.

The chain joins TRBV27 to TRBJ2-5; D is possibly TRBD1 (5 bases). The germline V gene encodes CDR1 MNHEY and CDR2 SMNVEV (reference sequence). Deletions cut 6 bases from V and 0 bases from J, with 8 bases between. The CDR3 runs to 13 residues. CDR3 region: CASSQGHQETQYF. CDR3 nucleotides: TGTGCCAGCAGCCAGGGTCACCAAGAGACCCAGTACTTC.

V is TRBV7-9 and J is TRBJ1-4; 9 bases agree with TRBD1. There are 15 residues in the CDR3. The germline V gene encodes CDR1 SEHNR and CDR2 FQNEAQ (reference sequence). J lost 8 bases, V lost 7 bases, and 11 bases had no gene match. This CDR3 reads CASTDHGTGLEKLFF. The CDR3 DNA reads TGTGCCAGCACCGACCACGGGACAGGGTTGGAAAAACTGTTTTTT.

The chain combines TRBV7-9 with TRBJ1-5, with D unclear. Trimming took 1 base from V and 4 from J, leaving 2 bases between them. Germline lookup yields CDR1 SEHNR and CDR2 FQNEAQ (reference sequence). This CDR3 is built from 12 residues. The CDR3 sequence: CASSLVNQPQHF. In DNA, the CDR3 is TGTGCCAGCAGCTTAGTAAATCAGCCCCAGCATTTT.

The rearrangement uses TRBV9 and TRBJ1-2; D is ambiguous. Trimming shortened V by 3 bases and J by 0 bases, and 18 bases separated the two germline ends. The germline CDR1 and CDR2 sequences are SGDLS and YYNGEE. The CDR3 extends over 17 amino acids. The CDR3 sequence is CASSDNVASPTNYGYTF. For the CDR3, the DNA is TGTGCCAGCAGCGACAACGTTGCCTCACCGACTAACTATGGCTACACCTTC. The complete variable domain, with remaining parts taken from reference TRBV9 and TRBJ1-2, reads DSGVTQTPKHLITATGQRVTLRCSPRSGDLSVYWYQQSLDQGLQFLIQYYNGEERAKGNILERFSAQQFPDLHSELNLSSLELGDSALYFCASSDNVASPTNYGYTFGSGTRLTVV.

This chain links TRBV6-1 with TRBJ2-1, with TRBD2 matching over 14 bases. Germline-derived CDR1 and CDR2 are MNHNS and SASEGT. V dropped 3 bases and J dropped 4; count of bases not matched to a gene: 8. CDR3 size: 18 residues. The CDR3 is CASSDPTSGGAWYNEQFF. The DNA of the CDR3 is TGTGCCAGCAGTGACCCGACTAGCGGGGGGGCTTGGTACAATGAGCAGTTCTTC.

This sequence joins TRBV6-5 and TRBJ2-2, with D possibly matching TRBD1 (6 bases). Germline V gene data show CDR1 as MNHEY and CDR2 as SVGAGI. CDR3 length equals 14 residues. V lost 8 bases and J lost 5, with 15 bases in between. The CDR3 sequence is CASSLGQSTGELFF. The CDR3 nucleotides are TGTGCCAGCTCCCTAGGACAGTCAACCGGGGAGCTGTTTTTT.

The chain has TRBV19 and TRBJ1-2; weak D call: TRBD1 (6 bases). In germline, CDR1 is LNHDA, CDR2 SQIVND (reference sequence). The CDR3 is 13 residues long. Trimming took off 5 bases at V and 5 bases at J, with 12 bases between the two ends. The CDR3 sequence is CASSARTDYGYTF. CDR3 coding DNA: TGTGCCAGTAGTGCTCGGACAGATTATGGCTACACCTTC.

In nucleotides, the CDR3 is TGTGCCAGCAGCGTGGCTCAGGATACGCAGTATTTT. The encoded protein is CASSVAQDTQYF. The chain joins TRBV9 to TRBJ2-3; D is unresolved. Germline lookup yields CDR1 SGDLS and CDR2 YYNGEE. The CDR3 loop spans 12 amino acids. Trimming left V 2 bases short and J 6 bases short, with 7 bases between. Together with reference TRBV9 and TRBJ2-3, the CDR3 gives the full variable domain: DSGVTQTPKHLITATGQRVTLRCSPRSGDLSVYWYQQSLDQGLQFLIQYYNGEERAKGNILERFSAQQFPDLHSELNLSSLELGDSALYFCASSVAQDTQYFGPGTRLTVL.